The T cell receptor beta chain described here comes from a study of radiation and T cells in renal cell carcinoma (dated by TCRdb to the early 2020s). Concerning the study at large: In total, some 50 samples, comprising 26 tumors and some 27 peripheral blood samples, were subjected to TCR beta sequencing. The last blood draw occurred 4 weeks after radiation, at the same time as nephrectomy. Across all 50 or so samples, roughly 3,700,000 unique CDR3 nucleotide sequences encoding over 2.5 million unique CDR3 amino acid sequences were identified. What the research found in general, with its limitations: Changes in the blood repertoire were not tracked past 4 weeks after treatment. Because the trial had a single-armed design, the trial could not examine how radiation dose or scheduling affected the TCR repertoire. No pretreatment tumor biopsies were available, so the baseline intratumoral presence of clonotypes could not be determined. Top tumor clonotypes rose in blood from baseline to 2 weeks post-radiation, then contracted by 4 weeks, suggesting transient expansion of tumor-resident clones.

Unmatched junction bases come to 4, with V trimmed by 0 bases and J by 7 bases. In the germline V gene, CDR1 corresponds to SGHRS and CDR2 to YFSETQ. Measured from the cysteine to the phenylalanine, the CDR3 is 15 residues long. Only the CDR3 region is kept as DNA, spanning 45 bases read in frame from base 1. Following the manufacturer's recommendations, the immunoSEQ kit was used to generate TCR beta libraries from genomic DNA. To prepare the libraries, a first multiplex PCR with proprietary primers was run, followed by a second PCR that added unique barcodes, and a bead cleanup was done after each round. A positive control reaction and a negative control reaction, both provided in the kit, were run with every batch of samples. The final libraries underwent checking on an Agilent 4200 TapeStation D1000 ScreenTape, volumetric pooling, and quantification by qPCR. Sequencing ran on an Illumina NextSeq500 with a MidOutput 150-cycle cartridge, using 156 Read1 and 15 Index1 cycles with kit custom primers. The pooled library was loaded at 0.95 to 1 pM with about 20% PhiX control spiked in. In the original analysis: Vendor-processed data were analyzed in R, with a clonotype defined as all T cells sharing the same CDR3 nucleotide sequence. In the clone abundance analyses, frequencies were normalized to the 10,000 most abundant clones in each sample. Before analysis, public T cell clones were removed, and these numbered fewer than six per sample on average. An abundance difference of at least 32-fold between compartments was the criterion for calling clonotypes tumor-enriched or baseline blood-enriched. Clonotypes expanded or contracted between blood time points were identified with a beta-binomial differential abundance model. Tumor-blood repertoire similarity was measured with the Baroni-Urbani and Buser coefficient, and groups were compared using two-tailed Wilcoxon tests in R. TCRdb carries this immuneACCESS record with in-frame sequences only. Its versions omit some clonotypes, under half of them owing to an unresolved V gene in the studies checked, with the rest unexplained. V and J calls plus clone size are reproduced from that table; the DNA served to infer D and trimming. The table for this sample lists over 85,000 clones; roughly 80% of them were counted only once. The top ten clones comprise under 10% of the sample.

The time point label here, explained by the study, means: blood 4 weeks post-SBRT, at nephrectomy. Read against the paper, the sample's treatment or condition label means: 15 Gy SBRT to primary tumor, nephrectomy 4 weeks later. The samples were drawn from a clinical trial, where primary renal cell carcinomas were treated with 15 Gy of stereotactic body radiation therapy and then removed by nephrectomy 4 weeks afterward. To follow tumor-enriched clonotypes, peripheral blood was collected serially from radiation-treated patients at baseline and again at 2 weeks and 4 weeks after SBRT. All patients had renal cell carcinoma with clear cell pathology. The QIAamp DNA Blood Mini Kit (Qiagen) was used to prepare genomic DNA for TCR sequencing. The analyses included only samples that passed all quality control checks. A few counts support this clone. This receptor's antigen is unknown. No base qualities exist here, and no much larger clone lies one base off it.

This chain is built from TRBV5-1 and TRBJ1-4; TRBD1 lines up with 9 middle nucleotides. This TCR came from a man in his fifties or sixties with renal cell carcinoma. This specimen was blood, taken from a patient whose treatment included radiotherapy and nephrectomy. The DNA sequence follows: TGCGCCAGCAGCTTGGAGGGACAGGGAGGTGAAAAACTGTTTTTT. Protein translation: CASSLEGQGGEKLFF.